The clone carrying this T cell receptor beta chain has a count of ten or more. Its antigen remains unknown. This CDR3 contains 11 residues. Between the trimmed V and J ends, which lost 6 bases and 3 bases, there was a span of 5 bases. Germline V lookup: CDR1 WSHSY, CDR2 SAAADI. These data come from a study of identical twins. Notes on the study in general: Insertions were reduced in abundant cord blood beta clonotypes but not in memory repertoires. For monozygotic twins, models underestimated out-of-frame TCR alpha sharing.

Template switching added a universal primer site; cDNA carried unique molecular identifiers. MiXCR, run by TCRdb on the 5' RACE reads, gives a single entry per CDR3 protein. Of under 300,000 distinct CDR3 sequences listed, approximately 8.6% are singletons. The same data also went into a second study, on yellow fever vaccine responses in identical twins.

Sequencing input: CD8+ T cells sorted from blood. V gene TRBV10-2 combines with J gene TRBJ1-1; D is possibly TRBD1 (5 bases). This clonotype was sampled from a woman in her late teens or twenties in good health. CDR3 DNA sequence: TGCGCCAGCAGGACAGACACTGAAGCTTTCTTT. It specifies CASRTDTEAFF.